A selection of T cell receptor beta chains follows, all from one sample in a study of cytomegalovirus exposure and HLA in healthy donors. Profiling relied on immunoSEQ multiplex PCR, and the TCRdb table lists in-frame clones only, not all of them. The sample lists about 160,000 clones; approximately 76% were seen once. Material for sequencing was PBMCs. The receptors were gathered from a man in his 60s in good health and CMV-seronegative. Each CDR3 is given with its conserved first and last residue. A D gene is named only where the DNA matches it firmly. The size of a clone is reported for some rows only, either as once, few or many, or as a class for expanded clones.

J | V | size | D | DNA | CDR3
TRBJ1-6 | TRBV9 | once | - | TGTGCCAGCACCAGGACAGATGGACCCCTCCACTTT | CASTRTDGPLHF
TRBJ2-3 | TRBV19 | - | TRBD2 | TGTGCCAGTAGTACATACGGGAGGCTAAGCACAGATACGCAGTATTTT | CASSTYGRLSTDTQYF
TRBJ2-3 | TRBV5-1 | - | TRBD1 | TGCGCCAGCATGGCCGGGACAGCTGGAACAGATACGCAGTATTTT | CASMAGTAGTDTQYF
TRBJ2-7 | TRBV4-1 | - | TRBD1 | TGCGCCAGCAGCCAAGGGACAGGGGCCAGCTACGAGCAGTACTTC | CASSQGTGASYEQYF
TRBJ1-1 | TRBV13 | - | TRBD1 | TGTGCCAGCAGCCCAGGGGGCAGCGTCACTGAAGCTTTCTTT | CASSPGGSVTEAFF
TRBJ1-1 | TRBV6-5 | - | TRBD1 | TGTGCCAGCAGTCACAGGGGGCTATACACTGAAGCTTTCTTT | CASSHRGLYTEAFF
TRBJ1-1 | TRBV20-1 | - | - | TGCAGTGCTAGGCAGCGCACTGAAGCTTTCTTT | CSARQRTEAFF
TRBJ2-7 | TRBV7-9 | - | TRBD1 | TGTTCCAGCAGCCTGAGGACAGGGGAAGGGGAGCAGTACTTC | CSSSLRTGEGEQYF
TRBJ2-7 | TRBV19 | - | TRBD2 | TGTGCCAGTAGTATTGGGACTAGCGGGAGCTACGAGCAGTACTTC | CASSIGTSGSYEQYF
TRBJ1-2 | TRBV4-1 | - | - | TGCGCCAGCAGCCATGCCCTGGAGGACTACACCTTC | CASSHALEDYTF
TRBJ2-3 | TRBV4-2 | - | - | TGTGCCAGCAGCCAAGCTTCTTACGTTGTAGCAACCACAGATACGCAGTATTTT | CASSQASYVVATTDTQYF
TRBJ2-7 | TRBV7-2 | once | TRBD2 | TGTGCCAGCAGCTTAGCACTAGCGGGGTACGAGCAGTACTTC | CASSLALAGYEQYF
TRBJ2-7 | TRBV9 | few | TRBD1 | TGTGCCAGCAGCGTAGAGGACAGGGGGTACTACGAGCAGTACTTC | CASSVEDRGYYEQYF
TRBJ2-7 | TRBV11-3 | - | - | TGTGCCAGCAGCCTCCCGAGGGGCGGGGCAAAACAAAACGAGCAGTACTTC | CASSLPRGGAKQNEQYF
TRBJ2-7 | TRBV7-9 | - | - | TGTTCCAGCAGCTCAACACAGGCCGAAAGCTCCTACGAGCAGTACTTC | CSSSSTQAESSYEQYF
TRBJ2-7 | TRBV7-8 | - | - | TGTGCCAGCAGCTTAATTAACGGCTACGAGCAGTACTTC | CASSLINGYEQYF
TRBJ1-1 | TRBV7-2 | - | - | TGTGCCAGCAGTTTACAGGGCTGGGGGGGTGAAGCTTTCTTT | CASSLQGWGGEAFF
TRBJ2-3 | TRBV20-1 | - | - | TGCAGTGCCAGTTGGCCAGATACGCAGTATTTT | CSASWPDTQYF
TRBJ1-1 | TRBV10-1 | - | TRBD1 | TGCGCCAGCAATAGACAGGGCGGTGGGACTGAAGCTTTCTTT | CASNRQGGGTEAFF
TRBJ2-7 | TRBV5-4 | few | - | TGTGCCAGCAGCCCCCCATCGGGGAGATACGAGCAGTACTTC | CASSPPSGRYEQYF
TRBJ2-7 | TRBV2 | - | - | TGTGCCAGCACCGAGGGGGGGGGAATCAGAAGTTACGAGCAGTACTTC | CASTEGGGIRSYEQYF
TRBJ2-3 | TRBV7-2 | - | - | TGTGCCAGCAGCAGCGGCTACCTTAGCACAGATACGCAGTATTTT | CASSSGYLSTDTQYF
TRBJ1-2 | TRBV6-5 | - | - | TGTGCCAGCAGCCACTCGATTGCGGAGGACTATGGCTACACCTTC | CASSHSIAEDYGYTF
TRBJ1-4 | TRBV7-6 | - | - | TGTGCCAGCAGCTTACAGGGGTCTAAGGGACAACTGTTTTTT | CASSLQGSKGQLFF
TRBJ1-6 | TRBV19 | - | TRBD1 | TGTGCCAGTACCACAGGGGGAGGGGATGGACCGACCGGTTCACCCCTCCACTTT | CASTTGGGDGPTGSPLHF
TRBJ2-7 | TRBV13 | - | TRBD1 | TGTGCCAGCAGCTTGCGGGACAGGGGGCGGAGCGAGCAGTACTTC | CASSLRDRGRSEQYF
TRBJ2-5 | TRBV6-5 | - | - | TGTGCCAGCAGTTACAGGGGTAGACTTGAGACCCAGTACTTC | CASSYRGRLETQYF
TRBJ1-2 | TRBV27 | few | TRBD1 | TGTGCCAGCAGAAAGACAGGGTCCAACTATGGCTACACCTTC | CASRKTGSNYGYTF
TRBJ2-1 | TRBV9 | - | TRBD2 | TGTGCCAGCAGCGTAGCCCCGACTAGCGGGGTCTATGAGCAGTTCTTC | CASSVAPTSGVYEQFF
TRBJ2-5 | TRBV9 | few | - | TGTGCCAGCGGCCTGGGGGGGCCGAGGGAGACCCAGTACTTC | CASGLGGPRETQYF